Following are 16 T cell receptor beta chains from one sample sequenced in a study of cytomegalovirus exposure and HLA in healthy donors. The PCR employed 60 Vbeta primers together with 13 Jbeta primers. Here immunoSEQ multiplex PCR was the method, and the copy in TCRdb shows in-frame clones only, minus some. Of some 180,000 clones in the sample, roughly 88% were seen once. The sample taken for sequencing was PBMCs. The receptors originated from a girl aged 2 to 10 in good health and CMV-seropositive.

The chain combines TRBV29-1 with TRBJ1-3; D is ambiguous. Per the germline V gene, CDR1 is SQVTM and CDR2 is ANQGSEA. V was trimmed by 1 base and J by 0 bases, leaving 7 bases between them. The CDR3 is 14 amino acids. The chain's CDR3 is CSVEGGLSGNTIYF. The DNA for the CDR3 is TGCAGCGTTGAAGGTGGACTCTCTGGAAACACCATATATTTT.

The gene calls are TRBV19 and TRBJ2-2, with 11 positions matching TRBD2. Unmatched junction bases numbered 8, after V lost 4 bases and J lost 4 bases. This CDR3 region has 17 residues. In germline, CDR1 is LNHDA, CDR2 SQIVND (reference sequence). CDR3: CASSKRTSGSPTGELFF. The CDR3 nucleotides are TGTGCCAGTAGTAAAAGAACTAGCGGGAGCCCCACCGGGGAGCTGTTTTTT.

This chain links TRBV7-6 with TRBJ2-6; TRBD1 matches at 7 bases. This CDR3 is 16 amino acids long. Per germline, CDR1 SGHVS and CDR2 FNYEAQ. V was pared by 5 bases and J by 3 bases, with 7 bases of the junction left unmatched. For the CDR3, the DNA is TGTGCCAGCAGCGCTATGACAGGGTTTGGGGCCAACGTCCTGACTTTC. Residues: CASSAMTGFGANVLTF.

This clone was picked up a small number of times. CDR3 region: CASSISRLAGTETQYF. For the CDR3, the DNA is TGTGCCAGTAGTATTAGCCGACTAGCGGGAACAGAGACCCAGTACTTC. This sequence joins TRBV19 and TRBJ2-5; TRBD2 aligns across 11 bases. Germline lookup yields CDR1 LNHDA and CDR2 SQIVND (reference sequence). Trimming took 3 bases from V and 4 from J; bases not matched to a gene: 7. This CDR3 contains 16 residues.

This chain connects TRBV4-2 to TRBJ2-1, with 8 bases that match TRBD2. Per germline, CDR1 LGHNA and CDR2 YNFKEQ. The CDR3 extends over 16 amino acids. The V segment lost 4 bases and the J segment 4 bases; nucleotides outside the gene matches: 9. The CDR3 region has the DNA TGTGCCAGCAGCCGAATAGCGGGAAAGGGGTACAATGAGCAGTTCTTC. Protein: CASSRIAGKGYNEQFF.

This clone was counted a single time. The chain has TRBV5-4 and TRBJ2-1; no definite D call. V gave up 4 bases and J gave up 0 bases, with 14 bases separating them. Germline CDR1 reads SGHNT; CDR2 reads YYREEE (reference sequence). The CDR3 has 16 amino acids. The CDR3 DNA sequence: TGTGCCAGCAGCCCAAACTCGCTAAGCTCCTACAATGAGCAGTTCTTC. Translated: CASSPNSLSSYNEQFF.

This chain's CDR3 is CAWSSDRGSNQPQHF. As DNA, the CDR3 is TGTGCCTGGAGCTCTGACAGGGGGAGCAATCAGCCCCAGCATTTT. V gene TRBV30 combines with J gene TRBJ1-5; the match to TRBD1 covers 9 bases. This CDR3 has 15 amino acids. V shed 3 bases, J shed 1 base, and the junction held 4 bases outside the gene matches. The germline V gene has CDR1 GTSNPN and CDR2 SVGIG (reference sequence).

The table lists this clone with a few counts. The chain is built from TRBV4-1 and TRBJ2-1; no clear D gene. CDR1 and CDR2 (germline): MGHRA, YSYEKL. The CDR3 has 13 residues. V lost 0 bases to trimming and J lost 6 bases, with 6 bases between them. The CDR3 reads CASSQDLSNEQFF. The CDR3 region has the DNA TGCGCCAGCAGCCAAGATTTGAGCAATGAGCAGTTCTTC.

The chain links TRBV9 to TRBJ1-2; no firm D call. CDR3 length equals 13 residues. Germline V gives CDR1 SGDLS, CDR2 YYNGEE. V lost 3 bases and J 7 bases, leaving 13 bases between the germline ends. The CDR3 here is CASSGGGMGGYTF. The CDR3 DNA sequence: TGTGCCAGCAGCGGCGGAGGGATGGGTGGCTACACCTTC.

The rearrangement uses TRBV5-8 and TRBJ1-5, with D perhaps matching TRBD1 (6 bases). The CDR3 extends over 14 amino acids. CDR1 and CDR2 (germline): SGHTS, YDEGEE. V was shortened by 4 bases and J by 3 bases, with 11 bases between the two germline ends. In DNA, the CDR3 is TGTGCCAGCAGCAGACGACAGGACAATCAGCCCCAGCATTTT. Translating gives CASSRRQDNQPQHF.

The chain couples TRBV4-1 to TRBJ2-7, with 8 bases matching TRBD1. Germline V gene sequence: CDR1 MGHRA, CDR2 YSYEKL. The CDR3 loop spans 19 amino acids. V lost 1 base and J lost 0; bases outside the gene matches: 14. CDR3 bases: TGCGCCAGCAGCCAAGCCTGGAATCCGACGGGACAGGACTCCTACGAGCAGTACTTC. Translating it yields CASSQAWNPTGQDSYEQYF.

This clone was recorded a few times. The V and J genes are TRBV5-4 and TRBJ2-3; D is possibly TRBD1 (6 bases). This CDR3 region has 14 residues. Germline V gene lookup returns CDR1 SGHNT and CDR2 YYREEE (reference sequence). The V and J ends lost 0 bases and 4 bases respectively, with 9 bases between them. This chain's CDR3 is CASSLAGEADTQYF. CDR3 bases: TGTGCCAGCAGCTTGGCAGGGGAAGCAGATACGCAGTATTTT.

This chain connects TRBV25-1 to TRBJ2-3; weak D call: TRBD2 (7 bases). Germline V gives CDR1 MGHDK, CDR2 SYGVNS. The V and J ends lost 1 base and 2 bases respectively, with 13 bases between them. The CDR3 runs 16 residues. Here the CDR3 reads CASSELAGAATDTQYF. CDR3 in DNA: TGTGCCAGCAGTGAATTGGCGGGGGCTGCCACAGATACGCAGTATTTT.

The chain links TRBV19 to TRBJ2-7; 12 bases fit TRBD2. Looked up from germline, CDR1 is LNHDA and CDR2 is SQIVND (reference sequence). The CDR3 has 14 amino acids. The junction had 3 bases not matched to a gene; V was cut back by 6 bases and J by 3 bases. DNA of the CDR3: TGTGCCAGTAGGGCGACTAGCGGGAGCTACGAGCAGTACTTC. It codes for CASRATSGSYEQYF. The whole variable domain, remainder taken from reference TRBV19 and TRBJ2-7, is DGGITQSPKYLFRKEGQNVTLSCEQNLNHDAMYWYRQDPGQGLRLIYYSQIVNDFQKGDIAEGYSVSREKKESFPLTVTSAQKNPTAFYLCASRATSGSYEQYFGPGTRLTVT.

Concerning this clone: One junction end disagrees with the germline gene, perhaps due to a read error. The rearrangement joins TRBV2 to TRBJ2-7, with TRBD2 matching 10 bases. The V gene's germline CDR1 is SNHLY and CDR2 FYNNEI. This CDR3 has 12 residues. The CDR3 region is CASSGLAGEQDF. CDR3 in DNA: TGTGCCAGCAGTGGTCTAGCGGGAGAGCAGGACTTC.

The chain joins TRBV7-9 to TRBJ1-2; TRBD1 matches at 7 bases. Germline V CDR1 and CDR2: SEHNR, FQNEAQ (reference sequence). With V trimmed by 8 bases and J by 4 bases, 16 bases remained unmatched. The CDR3 consists of 16 residues. Written as DNA, the CDR3 is TGTGCCAGCCGGGCAGGGGGGCTTAGGTGGTTCTATGGCTACACCTTC. Amino acid sequence: CASRAGGLRWFYGYTF.